These 19 T cell receptor beta chains share one sample of origin, sequenced in a study of T-cell memory formation after mild COVID-19. TCRdb independently ran MiXCR on the 5' RACE reads; one entry per CDR3 protein. The sample yields fewer than 350,000 distinct CDR3 sequences, 13% to 15% seen once. Sequences were obtained from PBMCs or a T cell subset sorted from them (not recorded which). The receptors come from a young man who had mild COVID-19 (a few samples of this study predate the infection). Cell type and time point are not known.

This clonotype was picked up many times. V and J are TRBV7-2 and TRBJ1-2; 7 bases are a match to TRBD1. Germline assignment: CDR1 SGHTA and CDR2 FQGNSA. Trimming removed 2 bases from V and 8 bases from J; junction bases left unmatched: 8. The CDR3 consists of 14 residues. The CDR3 DNA follows: TGTGCCAGCAGCTTAAATGAGGGGGCGTACGGCTACACCTTC. Amino acid sequence: CASSLNEGAYGYTF.

In this sample, this clonotype turned up many times. This rearrangement joins TRBV10-3 to TRBJ1-3, with D unresolved. The length of the CDR3 is 15 residues. The ends were cut back, 4 bases at V and 3 bases at J, with 13 bases in the middle. Germline V gene data show CDR1 as ENHRY and CDR2 as SYGVKD. The CDR3 sequence is CAISAVTRHGNTIYF. The CDR3 DNA follows: TGTGCCATCAGTGCGGTCACCCGCCATGGAAACACCATATATTTT.

This clonotype appeared a few times. The CDR3 nucleotides read TGTGCTAGTGGTTTGGTACGGGGACAGAGCTCCTACAATGAGCAGTTCTTC. This sequence encodes CASGLVRGQSSYNEQFF. The chain links TRBV12-5 to TRBJ2-1; TRBD1 matches 7 bases. After removal of 0 bases from V and 0 bases from J, the junction contained 5 bases not matched to a gene. The V gene's germline CDR1 is LGHNT and CDR2 FRNRAP. The CDR3 covers 17 residues.

The rearrangement links TRBV4-1 to TRBJ1-5, with D uncertain. V was cut by 4 bases and J by 11 bases, with 15 bases left in between. Germline CDR1 and CDR2: MGHRA and YSYEKL. This CDR3 has 13 amino acids. Written as DNA, the CDR3 is TGCGCCAGCAGCCGCGGACCTGAACAAGCCCAGCATTTT. Residues: CASSRGPEQAQHF.

The chain joins TRBV5-1 to TRBJ1-5; 9 positions match TRBD1. The CDR3 has 15 amino acids. Trimming removed 4 bases from V and 4 bases from J; junction bases left unmatched: 6. CDR1 is SGHRS and CDR2 is YFSETQ in the germline V gene. The CDR3 region is CASSEGTGRNQPQHF. CDR3 in DNA: TGCGCCAGCAGCGAAGGGACAGGGAGGAATCAGCCCCAGCATTTT. Full variable domain (missing parts from reference TRBV5-1 and TRBJ1-5): KAGVTQTPRYLIKTRGQQVTLSCSPISGHRSVSWYQQTPGQGLQFLFEYFSETQRNKGNFPGRFSGRQFSNSRSEMNVSTLELGDSALYLCASSEGTGRNQPQHFGDGTRLSIL.

This clonotype was detected ten times or more. The chain uses TRBV27 and TRBJ1-6, with D hard to call. The V and J ends lost 0 bases and 9 bases respectively, with 9 bases between them. Germline lookup yields CDR1 MNHEY and CDR2 SMNVEV (reference sequence). The CDR3 runs to 14 residues. The DNA for the CDR3 is TGTGCCAGCAGTTTATCGGGCCCAGGTTCACCCCTCCACTTT. Its protein is CASSLSGPGSPLHF.

The rearrangement joins TRBV3-1 to TRBJ2-5; the match to TRBD2 covers 9 bases. Trimming took 3 bases from V and 2 from J; bases not matched to a gene: 7. Per germline, CDR1 LGHDT and CDR2 YNNKEL (reference sequence). The CDR3 contains 16 residues. The CDR3, as DNA: TGTGCCAGCAGCCACCTAGCGGGGAGAGCACAAGAGACCCAGTACTTC. This translates into CASSHLAGRAQETQYF.

This clonotype was detected only a few times. This rearrangement joins TRBV6-2 or TRBV6-3 to TRBJ2-3; no definite D call. This CDR3 is 15 amino acids long. V dropped 6 bases and J dropped 4 bases, with 17 bases sitting between them. Germline V gene data show CDR1 as MNHEY and CDR2 as SVGEGT. This CDR3 is CASRIRAGSPDTQYF. CDR3 bases: TGTGCCAGCAGAATTAGGGCTGGCTCTCCAGATACGCAGTATTTT.

The chain uses TRBV11-2 and TRBJ2-6; perhaps TRBD1 as D (5 bases). Germline V gives CDR1 SGHAT, CDR2 FQNNGV. CDR3 size: 20 residues. V shed 2 bases and J shed 0 bases, with 20 bases lying between them. CDR3 DNA sequence: TGTGCCAGCAGCTTATTTGTTGCGGACACTCCGAGCTCTGGGGCCAACGTCCTGACTTTC. Protein: CASSLFVADTPSSGANVLTF.

This clonotype was recorded at least ten times. The CDR3 nucleotides read TGTGCCAGCAGCGTAGGCACCAACACCGGGGAGCTGTTTTTT. Amino acids: CASSVGTNTGELFF. V is TRBV9 and J is TRBJ2-2; D is unresolved. Germline loops: CDR1 SGDLS, CDR2 YYNGEE. Trimming removed 0 bases from V and 2 bases from J, with 5 bases in between. The length of the CDR3 is 14 residues.

This clonotype came up a few times. The chain links TRBV6-5 to TRBJ2-3, with D possibly being TRBD1 (6 bases). CDR1 is MNHEY, CDR2 SVGAGI, per germline. The CDR3 extends over 14 amino acids. V lost 7 bases, J lost 4 bases, and 15 bases lay in between. This chain's CDR3 is CASNWGPGPDTQYF. CDR3 in DNA: TGTGCCAGCAATTGGGGGCCCGGCCCAGATACGCAGTATTTT.

The chain has TRBV24-1 and TRBJ2-5; D gene uncertain. Germline V gene lookup returns CDR1 KGHDR and CDR2 SFDVKD. The V end was cut by 3 bases, the J end by 4 bases, with 8 bases between. The CDR3 runs to 13 residues. Written as DNA, the CDR3 is TGTGCCACCAGTGATGGCAGACGAGAGACCCAGTACTTC. Translated, it gives CATSDGRRETQYF.

This clonotype was detected ten times or more. This sequence joins TRBV5-1 and TRBJ2-2, with D perhaps matching TRBD1 (6 bases). The CDR3 extends over 13 amino acids. Trimming removed 5 bases from V and 1 base from J, with 6 bases in between. Germline loops: CDR1 SGHRS, CDR2 YFSETQ. Written as DNA, the CDR3 is TGCGCCAGCAGGGGACAGAACACCGGGGAGCTGTTTTTT. This translates into CASRGQNTGELFF. The whole variable domain, filled in from reference TRBV5-1 and TRBJ2-2, reads KAGVTQTPRYLIKTRGQQVTLSCSPISGHRSVSWYQQTPGQGLQFLFEYFSETQRNKGNFPGRFSGRQFSNSRSEMNVSTLELGDSALYLCASRGQNTGELFFGEGSRLTVL.

This clonotype occurred many times. V and J are TRBV5-1 and TRBJ2-1, with TRBD1 matching over 7 bases. Germline lookup yields CDR1 SGHRS and CDR2 YFSETQ. V shed 4 bases and J 9 bases; nucleotides not matched to a gene: 10. The CDR3 runs 14 residues. The CDR3 region has the DNA TGCGCCAGCAGCGTGGGACAGCTCAAAGGTGAGCAGTTCTTC. Amino acid sequence: CASSVGQLKGEQFF.

The V call is TRBV6-5, the J call TRBJ2-6; D is unresolved. CDR1 MNHEY and CDR2 SVGAGI come from the germline V gene. The V gene lost 0 bases and the J gene lost 2 bases, with 5 bases spanning the gap. The CDR3 is made up of 15 amino acids. The CDR3 sequence: CASSYSFTGANVLTF. In nucleotides, the CDR3 is TGTGCCAGCAGTTACTCGTTTACTGGGGCCAACGTCCTGACTTTC.

This rearrangement joins TRBV6-6 to TRBJ2-7, with 9 bases aligning to TRBD1. The CDR3 sequence is 14 residues long. Germline loops: CDR1 MNHNY, CDR2 SVGAGI (reference sequence). Losses at the gene ends were 7 bases for V and 4 bases for J; bases not matched to a gene: 8. CDR3 residues: CASTRTGGLYEQYV. The CDR3 coding sequence is TGTGCCAGCACTAGAACAGGGGGCTTGTACGAGCAGTACGTC.

J is TRBJ1-5 and V is TRBV6-4; D uncertain. This CDR3 region has 15 residues. The germline gives CDR1 MRHNA, CDR2 SNTAGT. V was cut by 6 bases and J by 0 bases, with 12 bases left in between. CDR3 sequence reads: CASSLTPGSNQPQHF. The DNA of the CDR3 is TGTGCCAGCAGCCTGACCCCGGGTAGCAATCAGCCCCAGCATTTT.

This chain connects TRBV15 to TRBJ2-1, with 7 bases identical to TRBD1. After removal of 4 bases from V and 1 base from J, the junction contained 4 bases not matched to a gene. The CDR3 sequence is 15 residues long. Germline CDR1 reads LNHNV; CDR2 reads YYDKDF (reference sequence). The CDR3 loop reads CATSIRQGSYNEQFF. In DNA, the CDR3 is TGTGCCACCAGCATTCGACAGGGTTCCTACAATGAGCAGTTCTTC.

This clonotype was picked up a small number of times. The genes are TRBV10-3 and TRBJ1-2; unclear D gene. CDR3 length: 12 amino acids. The germline CDR1 and CDR2 sequences are ENHRY and SYGVKD. The V end was cut by 3 bases, the J end by 0 bases, with 2 bases between. CDR3 protein: CAISDTNYGYTF. DNA for the CDR3: TGTGCCATCAGTGACACTAACTATGGCTACACCTTC.